The T cell receptor (beta chain) described here comes from a study of radiotherapy plus CTLA-4 blockade in lung cancer. About the research overall: Disease control reached less than 40%, with objective responses in less than 20%. Study-wide results and caveats: Radiotherapy with ipilimumab was followed by blood expansion of tumor-derived clones. It was early blood T cell clone dynamics, with interferon-beta, that reportedly best predicted response.

On this clone: Its antigen is not identified.

Clones were sequenced by immunoSEQ multiplex PCR, and TCRdb holds only the in-frame ones, with some missing. The table records about 39,000 clones, roughly 79% of them present only once. Ipilimumab CTLA-4 blockade and focal radiation were given to patients with chemo-refractory metastatic non-small-cell lung cancer. The CDR3 totals 17 residues. With 5 bases clipped from V and 5 bases from J, the junction kept 16 bases outside the gene matches. CDR1 and CDR2 (germline): SEHNR, FQNEAQ (reference sequence). The clonotype was recovered from a human donor with non-small cell lung cancer that progressed on radiotherapy plus ipilimumab. This rearrangement joins TRBV7-9 to TRBJ1-2, with 8 bases aligning to TRBD1. Sample: peripheral blood, taken from a patient treated with radiotherapy plus ipilimumab. The CDR3 reads CASSPRSGGFLGYGYTF. DNA for the CDR3: TGTGCCAGCAGCCCGCGTTCAGGGGGCTTTCTTGGGTATGGCTACACCTTC.